Listed below are T cell receptor beta chains from one sample, sequenced in a study of human T cells and chemical hapten exposure. TCRdb reprocessed the RACE reads via MiXCR and lists one record per CDR3 protein. This table holds some 350,000 distinct CDR3 sequences, under 8% found once. This specimen consisted of whole blood, obtained in connection with sensitization to the hapten diphenylcyclopropenone (DPC). The receptors were gathered from a woman aged 18-29 years with alopecia areata. Some clones in this sample may be carry-over from other donors' samples. Each CDR3 is given with its conserved first and last residue. A D gene is named only where the DNA matches it firmly. Only part of the rows carry a size: once, few, many, or a class if the clone is expanded.

v_gene	j_gene	d_gene	len	abundance	CDR3aa	CDR3nt
TRBV13	TRBJ2-2	NA	16	NA	CASSLLGQGGSGELFF	TGTGCCAGCAGCCTACTTGGACAGGGAGGGTCCGGGGAGCTGTTTTTT
TRBV12-3/TRBV12-4	TRBJ2-7	NA	14	NA	CASSLNSHGGEQYF	TGTGCCAGCAGTTTGAACAGTCATGGAGGCGAGCAGTACTTC
TRBV29-1	TRBJ1-2	NA	13	many	CSVEIGTSYGYTF	TGCAGCGTTGAGATAGGGACGTCCTATGGCTACACCTTC
TRBV5-5	TRBJ1-1	NA	14	NA	CASSLLRGTSEAFF	TGTGCCAGCAGCTTGTTGCGGGGAACATCGGAAGCTTTCTTT
TRBV5-1	TRBJ2-3	TRBD2	16	NA	CASSLTSGLGTDTQYF	TGCGCCAGCAGCTTGACCTCCGGACTAGGCACAGATACGCAGTATTTT
TRBV20-1	TRBJ1-4	NA	13	NA	CSAFWTLGEKLFF	TGCAGTGCCTTTTGGACCCTTGGTGAAAAACTGTTTTTT
TRBV7-2	TRBJ1-5	NA	14	many	CASSSRVDGQPQHF	TGTGCCAGCAGCTCCAGGGTTGATGGTCAGCCCCAGCATTTT
TRBV6-4	TRBJ2-2	NA	15	many	CASSESRGGTGELFF	TGTGCCAGCAGTGAATCCCGGGGTGGAACCGGGGAGCTGTTTTTT
TRBV7-9	TRBJ2-2	NA	12	NA	CASSRDSGQLFF	TGTGCCAGCAGCCGAGACTCGGGACAGCTGTTTTTT
TRBV24-1	TRBJ2-2	NA	14	medium-sized	CATSDPGSTGELFF	TGTGCCACCAGTGATCCAGGGAGCACCGGGGAGCTGTTTTTT
TRBV6-5	TRBJ1-2	NA	14	NA	CASHRALANYGYTF	TGTGCATCCCACAGGGCCTTAGCTAACTATGGCTACACCTTC
TRBV29-1	TRBJ1-2	NA	10	many	CSVDQGGYTF	TGCAGCGTTGATCAAGGTGGCTACACCTTC
TRBV7-2	TRBJ2-7	TRBD1	15	many	CASSSVQGRSYEQYF	TGTGCCAGCAGCTCTGTACAGGGGCGATCCTACGAGCAGTACTTC
TRBV6-4	TRBJ2-3	TRBD2	15	many	CASSDVGGAADTQYF	TGTGCCAGCAGTGATGTCGGGGGGGCCGCAGATACGCAGTATTTT
TRBV6-1	TRBJ2-1	TRBD2	15	many	CASSPVGGSYNEQFF	TGTGCCAGCAGTCCTGTGGGGGGGTCCTACAATGAGCAGTTCTTC
TRBV7-9	TRBJ2-3	TRBD2	19	NA	CASSLALIPLAGGRDTQYF	TGTGCCAGCAGCTTAGCCCTCATCCCACTAGCGGGGGGGCGGGATACGCAGTATTTT
TRBV29-1	TRBJ1-2	TRBD1	14	NA	CSVTGEPTNYGYTF	TGCAGCGTTACAGGGGAGCCTACTAACTATGGCTACACCTTC
TRBV12-3/TRBV12-4	TRBJ1-6	TRBD1	15	NA	CASSPGQGDYSPLHF	TGTGCCAGCAGCCCGGGACAGGGGGATTATTCACCCCTCCACTTT
TRBV7-9	TRBJ1-1	NA	18	many	CASSPVLQLQAMNTEAFF	TGTGCCAGCAGCCCTGTCCTACAGCTTCAAGCCATGAACACTGAAGCTTTCTTT
TRBV4-3	TRBJ1-6	NA	13	NA	CASSQASNSPLHF	TGCGCCAGCAGCCAAGCTTCCAATTCACCCCTCCACTTT
TRBV5-1	TRBJ1-2	NA	15	many	CASSPGRTASYGYTF	TGCGCCAGCAGCCCTGGACGGACCGCCAGCTATGGCTACACCTTC
TRBV6-2/TRBV6-3	TRBJ2-3	NA	13	few	CASSFAATDTQYF	TGTGCCAGCAGTTTTGCCGCGACAGATACGCAGTATTTT
TRBV2	TRBJ2-3	TRBD2	18	NA	CASSESGTSGGTTDTQYF	TGTGCCAGCAGTGAGAGTGGGACTAGCGGGGGGACCACAGATACGCAGTATTTT
TRBV25-1	TRBJ2-7	TRBD1	15	few	CASSALRTGTYEQYF	TGTGCCAGCAGTGCCCTCCGGACAGGGACTTACGAGCAGTACTTC
TRBV5-1	TRBJ2-2	NA	16	many	CASSLDGILNTGELFF	TGCGCCAGCAGCTTGGATGGGATCCTTAACACCGGGGAGCTGTTTTTT
TRBV20-1	TRBJ2-1	TRBD2	14	few	CSARGLASYNEQFF	TGCAGTGCTAGAGGACTAGCGTCGTACAATGAGCAGTTCTTC
TRBV7-9	TRBJ2-5	NA	13	NA	CASSPTTWETQYF	TGTGCCAGCAGCCCTACAACATGGGAGACCCAGTACTTC
TRBV20-1	TRBJ1-1	NA	15	few	CSARDREGPNTEAFF	TGCAGTGCTAGAGATCGGGAGGGGCCGAACACTGAAGCTTTCTTT
TRBV7-9	TRBJ2-7	NA	15	few	CASSLARGTLDEQYF	TGTGCCAGCAGCTTAGCCCGGGGGACTCTCGACGAGCAGTACTTC
TRBV5-1	TRBJ2-5	NA	14	many	CASSFSPRGETQYF	TGCGCCAGCAGCTTCAGCCCCCGGGGAGAGACCCAGTACTTC
TRBV6-2/TRBV6-3	TRBJ2-6	NA	17	few	CASSTGTLRSGANVLTF	TGTGCCAGCAGCACCGGGACTCTACGGTCTGGGGCCAACGTCCTGACTTTC
TRBV12-3/TRBV12-4	TRBJ2-4	TRBD1	16	NA	CASSPGQGDYENIQYF	TGTGCCAGCAGTCCCGGACAGGGAGACTACGAAAACATTCAGTACTTC
TRBV4-3	TRBJ2-3	TRBD2	17	many	CASSQDPTSGGTDTQYF	TGCGCCAGCAGCCAAGATCCAACTAGCGGGGGCACAGATACGCAGTATTTT
TRBV20-1	TRBJ2-2	NA	15	NA	CSARKGALNTGELFF	TGCAGTGCTAGAAAAGGGGCCCTGAACACCGGGGAGCTGTTTTTT
TRBV28	TRBJ1-2	NA	18	few	CASSPVTKRTASNYGYTF	TGTGCCAGCAGCCCCGTTACGAAACGGACAGCCAGCAACTATGGCTACACCTTC
TRBV12-3/TRBV12-4	TRBJ2-1	NA	15	NA	CASSLNGGSYNEQFF	TGTGCCAGCAGTTTAAATGGTGGCTCCTACAATGAGCAGTTCTTC
TRBV2	TRBJ2-2	NA	16	NA	CASSEESSLNTGELFF	TGTGCCAGCAGTGAAGAGAGCTCTTTGAACACCGGGGAGCTGTTTTTT
TRBV3-1	TRBJ2-3	NA	16	many	CASSQAFAGQTDTQYF	TGTGCCAGCAGCCAAGCCTTTGCGGGGCAGACAGATACGCAGTATTTT
TRBV7-2	TRBJ2-3	NA	15	few	CASSSWTRGTDTQYF	TGTGCCAGCAGCTCGTGGACTAGGGGGACAGATACGCAGTATTTT
TRBV20-1	TRBJ1-2	NA	14	many	CSARDNRGNYGYTF	TGCAGTGCTAGAGATAACAGAGGAAACTATGGCTACACCTTC
TRBV7-9	TRBJ1-4	TRBD1	13	few	CASSFGQGEQLFF	TGTGCCAGCAGCTTTGGACAGGGTGAGCAACTGTTTTTT
TRBV25-1	TRBJ2-7	NA	15	many	CASSQLGGPGHEQYF	TGTGCCAGCAGTCAGCTAGGGGGACCGGGGCACGAGCAGTACTTC
TRBV29-1	TRBJ2-7	TRBD1	13	many	CSVRTGGLYEQYF	TGCAGCGTTCGGACAGGGGGCTTGTACGAGCAGTACTTC
TRBV6-2/TRBV6-3	TRBJ2-4	NA	15	NA	CASSIGGHHENIQYF	TGTGCCAGCAGTATAGGGGGGCACCACGAGAACATTCAGTACTTC
TRBV12-3/TRBV12-4	TRBJ2-1	TRBD2	15	few	CASSSPRGGANEQFF	TGTGCCAGCAGTTCCCCTCGCGGGGGGGCAAATGAGCAGTTCTTC